Detailed here is one TCR beta chain. Its antigen is not identified. This entry comes from a study of cytomegalovirus exposure and HLA in healthy donors. Broader study findings: Altogether, 160 or so TCR beta chains were recorded as cytomegalovirus-associated.

The PCR used 60 Vbeta and 13 Jbeta primers. Clones were read by immunoSEQ multiplex PCR, and TCRdb kept only the in-frame ones, dropping some. The sample holds 40,000 to 45,000 clones. The sequencing sample was made of PBMCs. This TCR derives from a man under 40 in good health and CMV-seronegative.

CDR3 region: CATIQGMNTEAFF. The CDR3 region has the DNA TGTGCCACCATTCAGGGGATGAACACTGAAGCTTTCTTT. The rearrangement joins TRBV6-1 to TRBJ1-1; a possible D gene is TRBD1 (6 bases). In germline, CDR1 is MNHNS, CDR2 SASEGT. The V end was cut by 10 bases, the J end by 0 bases, with 12 bases between. This CDR3 contains 13 residues.